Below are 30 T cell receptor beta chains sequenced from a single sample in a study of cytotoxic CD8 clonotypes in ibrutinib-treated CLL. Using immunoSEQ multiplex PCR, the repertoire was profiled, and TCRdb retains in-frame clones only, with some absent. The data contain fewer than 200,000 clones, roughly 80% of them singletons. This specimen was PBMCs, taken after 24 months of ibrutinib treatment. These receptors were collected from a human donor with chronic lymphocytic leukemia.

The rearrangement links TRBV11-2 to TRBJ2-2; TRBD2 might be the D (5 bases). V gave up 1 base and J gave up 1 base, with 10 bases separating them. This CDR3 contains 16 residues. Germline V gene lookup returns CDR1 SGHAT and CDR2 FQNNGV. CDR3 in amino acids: CASSLVGRVNTGELFF. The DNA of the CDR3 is TGTGCCAGCAGCTTAGTTGGGCGGGTGAACACCGGGGAGCTGTTTTTT.

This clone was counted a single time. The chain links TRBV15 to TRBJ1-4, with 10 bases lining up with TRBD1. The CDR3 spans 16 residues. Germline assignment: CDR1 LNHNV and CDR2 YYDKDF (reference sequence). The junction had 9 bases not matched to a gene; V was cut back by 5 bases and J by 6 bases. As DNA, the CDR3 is TGTGCCACCAGCCAGACTTTGACAGGGGGCTATGAAAAACTGTTTTTT. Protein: CATSQTLTGGYEKLFF.

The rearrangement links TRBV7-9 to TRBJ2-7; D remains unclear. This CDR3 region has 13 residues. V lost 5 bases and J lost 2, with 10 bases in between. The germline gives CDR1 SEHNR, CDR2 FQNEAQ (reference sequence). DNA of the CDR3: TGTGCCAGCAGCCCTAGAGGTACCTACGAGCAGTACTTC. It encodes CASSPRGTYEQYF.

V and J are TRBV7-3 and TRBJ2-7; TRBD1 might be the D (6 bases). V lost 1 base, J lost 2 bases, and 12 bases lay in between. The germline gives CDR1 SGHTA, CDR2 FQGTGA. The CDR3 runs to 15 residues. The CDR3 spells CASSLKQGSPYEQYF. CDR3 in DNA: TGTGCCAGCAGCTTAAAACAGGGCTCCCCCTACGAGCAGTACTTC.

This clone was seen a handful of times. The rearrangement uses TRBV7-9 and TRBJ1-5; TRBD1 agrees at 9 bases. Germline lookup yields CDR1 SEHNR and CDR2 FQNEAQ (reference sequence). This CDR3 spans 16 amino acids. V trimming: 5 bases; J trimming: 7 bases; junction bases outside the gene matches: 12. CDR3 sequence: CASSPGNRGPGQPQHF. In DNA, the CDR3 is TGTGCCAGCAGCCCCGGGAACAGGGGGCCAGGGCAGCCCCAGCATTTT.

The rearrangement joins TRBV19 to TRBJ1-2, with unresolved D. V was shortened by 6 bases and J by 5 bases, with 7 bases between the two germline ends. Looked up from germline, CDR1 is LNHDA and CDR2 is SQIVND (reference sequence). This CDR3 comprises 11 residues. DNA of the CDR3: TGTGCCAGTAGAAAGGGTTATGGCTACACCTTC. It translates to CASRKGYGYTF.

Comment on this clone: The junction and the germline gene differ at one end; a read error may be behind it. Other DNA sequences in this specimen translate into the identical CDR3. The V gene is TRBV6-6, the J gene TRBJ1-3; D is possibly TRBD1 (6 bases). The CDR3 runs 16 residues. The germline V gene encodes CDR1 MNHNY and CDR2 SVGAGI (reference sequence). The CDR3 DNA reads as TGTGCCAGCGGTCGGGGAGTCGGGGACACTGGAAACACCATATACTTT. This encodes CASGRGVGDTGNTIYF.

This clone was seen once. CDR3 bases: TGTGCCAGCAGCGTGGACCCCGGGACAGTGGCCTACAATGAGCAGTTCTTC. Translated: CASSVDPGTVAYNEQFF. J is TRBJ2-1 and V is TRBV9, with TRBD1 identical over 7 bases. The CDR3 consists of 17 residues. The V and J ends lost 2 bases and 2 bases, in that order; junction bases with no gene match: 10. Per the germline V gene, CDR1 is SGDLS and CDR2 is YYNGEE.

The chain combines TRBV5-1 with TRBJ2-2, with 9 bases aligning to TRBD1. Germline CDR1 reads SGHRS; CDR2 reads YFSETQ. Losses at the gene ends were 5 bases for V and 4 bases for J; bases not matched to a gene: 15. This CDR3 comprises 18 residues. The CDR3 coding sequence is TGCGCCAGCAGTTCCGGGACAGGGTATTTTTTCGTCACCGGGGAGCTGTTTTTT. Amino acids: CASSSGTGYFFVTGELFF.

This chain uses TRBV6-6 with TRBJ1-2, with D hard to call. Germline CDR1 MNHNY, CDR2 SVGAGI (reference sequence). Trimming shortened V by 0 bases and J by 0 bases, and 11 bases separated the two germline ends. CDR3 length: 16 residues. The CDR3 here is CASSYSVAASNYGYTF. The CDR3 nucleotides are TGTGCCAGCAGTTACTCGGTTGCAGCCTCTAACTATGGCTACACCTTC.

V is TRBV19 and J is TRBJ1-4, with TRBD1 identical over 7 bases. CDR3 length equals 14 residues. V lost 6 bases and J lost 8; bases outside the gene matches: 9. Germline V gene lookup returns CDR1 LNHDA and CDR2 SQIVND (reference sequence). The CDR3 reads CASRTTGLGEKLFF. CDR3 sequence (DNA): TGTGCCAGTAGAACGACAGGGTTGGGGGAAAAACTGTTTTTT.

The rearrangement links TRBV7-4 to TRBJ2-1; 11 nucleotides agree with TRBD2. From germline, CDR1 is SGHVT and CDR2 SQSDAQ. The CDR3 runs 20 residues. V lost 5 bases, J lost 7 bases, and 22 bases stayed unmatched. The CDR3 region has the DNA TGTGCCAGCAGCCACCTGGGGACAGGGAAGACTAGCGGGATGGGGAATGAGCAGTTCTTC. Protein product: CASSHLGTGKTSGMGNEQFF. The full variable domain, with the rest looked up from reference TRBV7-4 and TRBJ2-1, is GAGVSQSPRYKVAKRGRDVALRCDSISGHVTLYWYRQTLGQGSEVLTYSQSDAQRDKSGRPSGRFSAERPERSVSTLKIQRTEQGDSAVYLCASSHLGTGKTSGMGNEQFFGPGTRLTVL.

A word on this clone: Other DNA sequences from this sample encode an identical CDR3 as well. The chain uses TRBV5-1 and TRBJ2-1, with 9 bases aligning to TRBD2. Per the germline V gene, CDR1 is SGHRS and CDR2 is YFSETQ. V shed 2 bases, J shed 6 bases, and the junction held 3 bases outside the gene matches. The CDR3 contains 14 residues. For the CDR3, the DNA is TGCGCCAGCAGCTTAGCGGGGGGCCCCAATGAGCAGTTCTTC. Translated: CASSLAGGPNEQFF.

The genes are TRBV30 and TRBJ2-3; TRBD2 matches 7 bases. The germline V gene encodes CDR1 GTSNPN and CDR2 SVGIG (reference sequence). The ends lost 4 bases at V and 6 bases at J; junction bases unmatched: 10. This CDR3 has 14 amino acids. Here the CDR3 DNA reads TGTGCCTGGATCAGGAGCGGGAATGGGGATACGCAGTATTTT. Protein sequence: CAWIRSGNGDTQYF.

The CDR3 loop reads CASSIRGDEQYF. The CDR3 bases are TGTGCCAGTAGTATACGGGGTGACGAGCAGTACTTC. The genes are TRBV19 and TRBJ2-7, with D perhaps matching TRBD2 (5 bases). Germline V gene data show CDR1 as LNHDA and CDR2 as SQIVND (reference sequence). The V and J ends lost 2 bases and 5 bases respectively, with 7 bases between them. CDR3 length: 12 amino acids. The full variable domain, in which reference TRBV19 and TRBJ2-7 provide the parts outside the CDR3, is DGGITQSPKYLFRKEGQNVTLSCEQNLNHDAMYWYRQDPGQGLRLIYYSQIVNDFQKGDIAEGYSVSREKKESFPLTVTSAQKNPTAFYLCASSIRGDEQYFGPGTRLTVT.

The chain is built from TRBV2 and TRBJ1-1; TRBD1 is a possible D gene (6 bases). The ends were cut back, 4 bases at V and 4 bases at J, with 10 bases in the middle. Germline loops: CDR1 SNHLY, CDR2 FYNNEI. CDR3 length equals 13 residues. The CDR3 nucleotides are TGTGCCAGCAGTGGAGGGGGAGTCACTGAAGCTTTCTTT. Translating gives CASSGGGVTEAFF.

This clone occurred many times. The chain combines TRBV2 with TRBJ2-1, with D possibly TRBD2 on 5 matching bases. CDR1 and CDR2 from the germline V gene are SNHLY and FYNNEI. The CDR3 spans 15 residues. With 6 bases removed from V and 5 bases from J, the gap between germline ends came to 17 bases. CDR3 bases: TGTGCCAGCAGATTCACTAGGGAGATCGACAATGAGCAGTTCTTC. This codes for CASRFTREIDNEQFF.

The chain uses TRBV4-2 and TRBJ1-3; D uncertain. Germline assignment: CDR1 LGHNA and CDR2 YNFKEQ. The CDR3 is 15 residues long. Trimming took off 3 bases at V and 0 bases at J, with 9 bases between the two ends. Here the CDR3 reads CASSQEENSGNTIYF. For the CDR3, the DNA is TGTGCCAGCAGCCAGGAAGAAAACTCTGGAAACACCATATATTTT.

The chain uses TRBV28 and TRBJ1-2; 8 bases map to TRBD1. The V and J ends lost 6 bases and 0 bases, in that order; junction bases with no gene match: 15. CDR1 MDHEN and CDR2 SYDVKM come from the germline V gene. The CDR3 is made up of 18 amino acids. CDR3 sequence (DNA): TGTGCCAGCAGGCAAGGGGGACAGGTCGTTAAAGCTAACTATGGCTACACCTTC. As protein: CASRQGGQVVKANYGYTF.

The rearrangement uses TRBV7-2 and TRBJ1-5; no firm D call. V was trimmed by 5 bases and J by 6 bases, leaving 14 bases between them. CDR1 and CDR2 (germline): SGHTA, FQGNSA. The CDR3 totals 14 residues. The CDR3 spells CASSRAGWVQPQHF. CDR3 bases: TGTGCCAGCAGCCGGGCGGGATGGGTTCAGCCCCAGCATTTT.

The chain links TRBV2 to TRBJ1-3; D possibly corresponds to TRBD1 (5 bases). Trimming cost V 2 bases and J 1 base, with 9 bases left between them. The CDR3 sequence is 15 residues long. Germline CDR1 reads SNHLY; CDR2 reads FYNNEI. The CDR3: CASSERAGSGNTIYF. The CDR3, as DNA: TGTGCCAGCAGTGAACGGGCAGGGTCTGGAAACACCATATATTTT.

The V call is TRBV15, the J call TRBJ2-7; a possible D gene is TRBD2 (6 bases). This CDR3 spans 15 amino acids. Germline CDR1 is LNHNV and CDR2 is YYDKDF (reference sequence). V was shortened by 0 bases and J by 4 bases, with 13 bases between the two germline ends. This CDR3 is CATSRDPPGVYEQYF. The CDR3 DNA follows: TGTGCCACCAGCAGAGATCCCCCGGGAGTGTACGAGCAGTACTTC.

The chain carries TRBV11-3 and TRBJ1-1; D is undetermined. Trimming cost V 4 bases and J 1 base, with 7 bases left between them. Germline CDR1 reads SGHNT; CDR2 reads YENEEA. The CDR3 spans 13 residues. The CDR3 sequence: CASSYAANTEAFF. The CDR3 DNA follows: TGTGCCAGCAGCTACGCAGCGAACACTGAAGCTTTCTTT.

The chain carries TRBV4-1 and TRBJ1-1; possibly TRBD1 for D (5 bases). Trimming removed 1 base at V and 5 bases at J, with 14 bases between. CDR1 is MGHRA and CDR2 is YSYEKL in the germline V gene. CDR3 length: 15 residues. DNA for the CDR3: TGCGCCAGCAGCCAAGGGGGGGTTAGGAGGACTGAAGCTTTCTTT. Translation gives CASSQGGVRRTEAFF.

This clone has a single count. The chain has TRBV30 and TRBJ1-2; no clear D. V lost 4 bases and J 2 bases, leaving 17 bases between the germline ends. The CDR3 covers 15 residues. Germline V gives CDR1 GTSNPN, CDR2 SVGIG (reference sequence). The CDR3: CAWMIFNMGNYGYTF. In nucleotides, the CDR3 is TGTGCCTGGATGATATTCAACATGGGGAACTATGGCTACACCTTC.

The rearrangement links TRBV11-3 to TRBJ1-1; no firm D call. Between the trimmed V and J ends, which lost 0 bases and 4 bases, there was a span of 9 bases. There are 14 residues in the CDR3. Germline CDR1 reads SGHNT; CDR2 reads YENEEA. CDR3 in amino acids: CASSLESGPTEAFF. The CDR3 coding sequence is TGTGCCAGCAGCTTAGAGTCTGGGCCCACTGAAGCTTTCTTT.

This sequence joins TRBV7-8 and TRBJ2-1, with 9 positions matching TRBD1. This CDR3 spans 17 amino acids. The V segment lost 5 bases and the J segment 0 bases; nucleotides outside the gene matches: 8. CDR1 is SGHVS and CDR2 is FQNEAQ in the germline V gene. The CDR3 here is CASSPGQGQSSYNEQFF. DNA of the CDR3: TGTGCCAGCAGCCCGGGACAGGGCCAAAGCTCCTACAATGAGCAGTTCTTC.

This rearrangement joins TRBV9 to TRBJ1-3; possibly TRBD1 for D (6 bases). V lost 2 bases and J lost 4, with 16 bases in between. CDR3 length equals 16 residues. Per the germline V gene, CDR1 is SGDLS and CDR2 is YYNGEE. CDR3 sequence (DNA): TGTGCCAGCAGCGTGGGACATCCCGAACCGGGAAACACCATATATTTT. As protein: CASSVGHPEPGNTIYF.

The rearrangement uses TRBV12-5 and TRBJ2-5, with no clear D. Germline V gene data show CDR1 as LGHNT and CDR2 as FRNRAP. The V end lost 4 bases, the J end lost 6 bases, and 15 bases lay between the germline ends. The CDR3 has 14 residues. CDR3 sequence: CASGYGLQWKTQYF. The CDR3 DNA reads TGTGCTAGTGGTTACGGTCTCCAGTGGAAGACCCAGTACTTC.

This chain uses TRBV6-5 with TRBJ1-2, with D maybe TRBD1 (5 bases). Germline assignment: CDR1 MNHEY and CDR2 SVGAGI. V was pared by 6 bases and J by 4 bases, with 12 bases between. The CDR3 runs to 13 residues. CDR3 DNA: TGTGCCAGCAGGACGGACGGGACCTATGGCTACACCTTC. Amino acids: CASRTDGTYGYTF.